The text below deals with one T cell receptor beta chain. The antigen is undetermined. J was trimmed by 4 bases and V by 3 bases; bases with no gene match: 7. Germline lookup yields CDR1 SGDLS and CDR2 YYNGEE. The CDR3 sequence is 15 residues long. Primers for the PCR totalled 60 Vbeta and 13 Jbeta. Libraries were prepared by immunoSEQ multiplex PCR; TCRdb keeps only in-frame clonotypes and omits some of them. The data include tens of thousands of clones; the top ten clones carry less than 6%. This entry belongs to a study of cytomegalovirus exposure and HLA in healthy donors. Findings of the study overall: Per published accounts, TCR beta sequences correctly predicted the HLA-A and HLA-B alleles of most subjects. Some public TCRs appeared in many individuals, while most sequences were rare.

Sequenced: PBMCs. The TCR originated in a man aged 30-40 years in good health and CMV-seropositive. J is TRBJ2-7 and V is TRBV9; 10 nucleotides line up with TRBD2. The CDR3, as DNA: TGTGCCAGCAGCGCCAGCGGGGGGGCTTCGTACGAGCAGTACTTC. Its translation: CASSASGGASYEQYF. The variable domain in full, completed from reference TRBV9 and TRBJ2-7, reads DSGVTQTPKHLITATGQRVTLRCSPRSGDLSVYWYQQSLDQGLQFLIQYYNGEERAKGNILERFSAQQFPDLHSELNLSSLELGDSALYFCASSASGGASYEQYFGPGTRLTVT.